The sequence of this T cell receptor (beta chain) was determined in a study of cytomegalovirus exposure and HLA in healthy donors. Findings and limits, study-wide: Later on, an analysis showed TCR association rates differing by HLA locus, with DRB1 the most and HLA-C the fewest. Several of the most significant clusters appeared, in a later analysis, to be linked to common viral pathogens.

When sampled, the donors appeared nominally healthy, though they likely had unrecorded immune exposures. V shed 3 bases and J shed 5 bases, with 11 bases lying between them. Germline V lookup: CDR1 MDHEN, CDR2 SYDVKM. CDR3 length equals 13 residues. Remarks on this clone: Antigen specificity is unknown.

Vbeta (60) and Jbeta (13) primers were used in the PCR. Using immunoSEQ multiplex PCR, the repertoire was profiled, and TCRdb retains in-frame clones only, with some absent. The sample contains 150,000 to 200,000 clones, around 80% of which appear only once. The genes are TRBV28 and TRBJ2-7; the D gene is possibly TRBD2 (6 bases). This TCR derives from a woman aged 18-29 years in good health and CMV-seronegative. The sample consisted of PBMCs. The DNA for the CDR3 is TGTGCCAGCAGTTTTTCAGGGAGGAACGAGCAGTACTTC. Protein: CASSFSGRNEQYF. Full variable domain (missing parts from reference TRBV28 and TRBJ2-7): DVKVTQSSRYLVKRTGEKVFLECVQDMDHENMFWYRQDPGLGLRLIYFSYDVKMKEKGDIPEGYSVSREKKERFSLILESASTNQTSMYLCASSFSGRNEQYFGPGTRLTVT.